Below, one T cell receptor beta chain is given with its context. The antigen remains unidentified. This record comes from a study of T cells in Graves' hyperthyroidism and ophthalmopathy. The overall study: Peripheral blood draws took place at initial diagnosis, ahead of any treatment.

Used for diagnoses were clinical symptoms, serum thyroxine and TRAb, thyroid ultrasound and orbital computed tomography. Fresh peripheral blood, more than 8 ml of it, supplied the PBMCs. The V end lost 1 base, the J end lost 0 bases, and 4 bases lay between the germline ends. This CDR3 comprises 15 residues. The germline CDR1 and CDR2 sequences are LNHDA and SQIVND (reference sequence). General study points: Blood samples included most of the expanded thyroid clonotypes exceeding 0.001.

Researchers amplified the TCR beta CDR3 regions from RNA transcripts. HTBI primers were used for first-round RT-PCR of the TCR CDR3. TCRdb re-analysed the multiplex PCR reads in MiXCR, keeping a single row per CDR3 protein. The table lists 490,000 or so distinct CDR3 sequences, approximately 16% of them singletons. Source material: blood. V and J are TRBV19 and TRBJ2-6; D call uncertain. This receptor was taken from a woman aged 30 to 39 with Graves' ophthalmopathy. The CDR3 region has the DNA TGTGCCAGTAGTATAGCGAGCTCTGGGGCCAACGTCCTGACTTTC. Its protein product is CASSIASSGANVLTF. Full variable domain (remainder filled in from reference TRBV19 and TRBJ2-6): DGGITQSPKYLFRKEGQNVTLSCEQNLNHDAMYWYRQDPGQGLRLIYYSQIVNDFQKGDIAEGYSVSREKKESFPLTVTSAQKNPTAFYLCASSIASSGANVLTFGAGSRLTVL.